This T cell receptor (beta chain) was found in a study of T cell changes during pregnancy in multiple sclerosis. This clone appeared a single time. The CDR3 totals 16 residues. Germline-derived CDR1 and CDR2 are LGHNA and YSLEER. Deletions cut 1 base from V and 2 bases from J, with 13 bases between. Only in-frame clones appear in the TCRdb table, and some are missing; sequencing was by immunoSEQ multiplex PCR. The table includes about 36,000 clones, roughly 90% detected once. The TCR originated in a female donor in good health, enrolled as a control in a pregnancy study. The V call is TRBV4-3, the J call TRBJ2-3, with TRBD1 as a possible D gene (5 bases). The starting material was CD4+ T cells from peripheral blood mononuclear cells, obtained after pregnancy. CDR3 bases: TGCGCCAGCAGCCAAGCCGGACACGGTTACACAGATACGCAGTATTTT. Its translation is CASSQAGHGYTDTQYF.